This T cell receptor beta chain was captured in a study of PD-1 blockade in classical Hodgkin lymphoma (dated by TCRdb to between 2020 and 2021). General notes on the study: Nivolumab dosing was 3 mg/kg intravenously every 2 weeks, continuing until either disease progression or unacceptable toxicity. The study used TCR beta sequencing and CyTOF to define a peripheral blood immune signature of response to PD-1 blockade in classical Hodgkin lymphoma. Summary of the overall study and its limitations: Only a single clinical trial cohort was studied, and what caused the repertoire differences, possibly disease activity or prior therapy, remained undefined. Among trial patients, those achieving complete response had baseline diversity similar to that of newly diagnosed patients, while diversity was significantly lower in partial responders and progressors. Patients starting nivolumab less than 1 year after ASCT had lower diversity and were excluded from later analyses to avoid confounding by immune reconstitution. A significant rise by C4D1 was seen in CD4+ but not CD8+ TCR diversity (p=0.0027 vs p=0.16), with the rise being most apparent in complete responders (p=0.02). Baseline TCR diversity was reported to be lower in newly diagnosed patients than in healthy donors, and even lower in relapsed/refractory patients.

V loses 8 bases at its end and J loses 6 bases; junction bases beyond the gene matches: 8. CDR1 SEHNR and CDR2 FQNEAQ are derived from the germline V gene (reference sequence). Including cysteine and phenylalanine, the CDR3 has 13 amino acids. This entry keeps only the CDR3 DNA: 39 bases, framed from base 1. This specimen's time point label, per the study, means: cycle 1 day 1 (C1D1), immediately before nivolumab initiation. Every trial patient had relapsed after autologous stem cell transplantation, and cohorts A, B and C differed in prior brentuximab vedotin exposure. The trial cohort comprised 56 patients with relapsed/refractory classical Hodgkin lymphoma whose best overall responses were complete response, partial response or progressive disease. Trial patients were treated with single-agent nivolumab in the multi-cohort phase II CheckMate 205 trial. An independent review committee assessed best overall response using the 2007 International Working Group response criteria. Trial PBMCs were collected immediately before nivolumab initiation (C1D1) and during therapy at cycle 2 day 1 and cycle 4 day 1. After peripheral blood was drawn into 8 mL Vacutainer Cell Preparation Tubes, PBMCs were isolated by centrifugation and then cryopreserved.

In this sample, this clone turned up a few times. Its cognate antigen has yet to be identified. No per-base quality is available; no much larger clone lies one base away. The Qiagen DNeasy kit was used to extract genomic DNA from unsorted PBMCs and from the negatively selected CD4+ and CD8+ fractions. TCR beta CDR3 regions were subjected to amplification by immunoSEQ multiplex PCR with primers that anneal to V and J segments. Amplification bias was minimized using a synthetic immune receptor repertoire, and residual bias was removed computationally after sequencing. Per the source publication's procedure: Repertoire diversity was quantified as the Shannon entropy index using custom Python scripts. Unsorted, CD4+ and CD8+ repertoires were analyzed separately, except for combined analyses in which CD4+ and CD8+ sequences were merged in silico. Clonal expansion was defined as a frequency increase of at least 2-fold after treatment compared with C1D1, and clones undetected at baseline were assigned a pseudocount of 0.5. Clones with 0 or 1 copy at C1D1 were classified as singleton clones, and clones with 2 or more copies were classified as non-singleton clones. Clones expanded in unsorted samples were assigned a CD4+, CD8+ or unknown annotation through matching of protein sequences in sorted samples from the same patient. Diversity changes from C1D1 to C4D1 were tested in paired samples using Wilcoxon tests. TCRdb limited this immuneACCESS table to in-frame rearrangements with V and J called. A share of clones is missing; checked studies link under half to unresolved V genes, and the rest is unexplained. For V, J and clone size, that table is used; D and trimming come from the DNA. This sample comprises about 50,000 clones, about three quarters of them detected only once. The top ten clonotypes cover more than 9.5% of the sample.

The V gene is TRBV7-9 and the J gene is TRBJ1-1; 8 central bases correspond to TRBD1. The specimen was peripheral blood mononuclear cells (PBMCs), collected at baseline. The sequence came from a human donor with classical Hodgkin lymphoma. This receptor carries the CDR3 CASSDRVRPEAFF. Read as DNA, the sequence is TGTGCCAGCTCGGACAGGGTTAGACCTGAAGCTTTCTTT.